This TCR beta chain was sequenced during a study of T cell responses to AZD1222 COVID-19 vaccine. General study findings and limits: Clonal diversity may have been underestimated in mostly white British donors. Only a handful of AZD1222 recipients, roughly 6 in all, had baseline seropositivity.

Pooling covered second doses at about 4 or about 12 weeks. Concerning this clone itself: Its antigen is as yet unknown.

Repertoires were generated with immunoSEQ multiplex PCR, while TCRdb's copy carries only in-frame clones and drops some. The sample lists 90,000 to 150,000 clones; 92% were seen once. The TCR comes from an adult who received the AZD1222 COVID-19 vaccine. The specimen comprised peripheral blood, sampled 28 days after the second AZD1222 dose.

The CDR3 DNA follows: TGTGCCAGCAGCCAAGATCCCGGGACAGGGAATTCACCCCTCCACTTT. It yields the protein CASSQDPGTGNSPLHF. V and J are TRBV4-2 and TRBJ1-6; 9 bases are a match to TRBD1. This CDR3 is built from 16 residues. With V trimmed by 0 bases and J by 7 bases, 4 bases remained unmatched. Per germline, CDR1 LGHNA and CDR2 YNFKEQ.